This entry describes one TCR beta chain. There were TCR beta CDR3 regions amplified from RNA transcripts. With the HTBI primer set, the TCR CDR3 went through a first round of RT-PCR. TCRdb redid the calling of the multiplex PCR reads with MiXCR, one entry per CDR3 protein. The repertoire holds hundreds of thousands of distinct CDR3 sequences, with about a third as singletons. This entry is derived from a study of T cells in Graves' hyperthyroidism and ophthalmopathy. Trimming cost V 6 bases and J 5 bases; bases outside gene matches: 9. Looked up from germline, CDR1 is DFQATT and CDR2 is SNEGSKA (reference sequence). This CDR3 has 13 residues.

The TCR sequence derives from a woman between 40 and 55 years old with Graves' hyperthyroidism. Input material: blood. The rearrangement uses TRBV20-1 and TRBJ1-1, with TRBD1 matching over 7 bases. DNA for the CDR3: TGCAGTGCCCCTCGACAGGGTTGGACTGAAGCTTTCTTT. Protein sequence: CSAPRQGWTEAFF.